Below, 12 T cell receptor beta chains from the same sample are listed, as sequenced in a study of blood T cells in healthy people across ages (dated by TCRdb to between 2014 and 2017). Library preparation employed 5' RACE. Sequencing instrument: Illumina HiSeq 2500. The second PCR ran for roughly 7 to 11 cycles and used a J-beta primer mix along with a sample-barcoded 5' primer. TCRdb itself trimmed the public reads at Q25 with fastp, ran MiXCR and retained productive beta chains. A single entry per CDR3 protein holds the most common genes and DNA from its merged rows. The sample table holds 700,000 to 950,000 distinct CDR3 sequences, of which 58% were seen once. The leading ten clones occupy roughly 20% of the sample. The material sequenced was blood. These receptors came from a man aged 25 to 40 in good health.

This rearrangement joins TRBV12-3 or TRBV12-4 to TRBJ2-6; a weak D match, TRBD1 (5 bases). The V gene lost 4 bases and the J gene lost 4 bases, with 14 bases spanning the gap. This CDR3 has 16 residues. Written as DNA, the CDR3 is TGTGCCAGCAGTTCTCTCAGGGAAACCGGGGCCAACGTCCTGACTTTC. Residues: CASSSLRETGANVLTF.

The chain is built from TRBV4-3 and TRBJ2-2; D remains unclear. V lost 1 base, J lost 6 bases, and 3 bases lay in between. The CDR3 sequence is 12 residues long. CDR1 and CDR2 from the germline V gene are LGHNA and YSLEER. This CDR3 reads CASSQGPGELFF. The CDR3 DNA reads as TGCGCCAGCAGCCAAGGGCCCGGGGAGCTGTTTTTT.

Written as DNA, the CDR3 is TGTGCCAGCAGCCCTGAAAACAAGGGGGTCCACGAGCAGTACTTC. Protein: CASSPENKGVHEQYF. The chain is built from TRBV14 and TRBJ2-7, with D maybe TRBD1 (6 bases). In germline, CDR1 is SGHDN, CDR2 FVKESK. The CDR3 contains 15 residues. The V gene lost 4 bases and the J gene lost 5 bases, with 18 bases spanning the gap.

Remarks on this clonotype: Compared with germline, one end of the junction differs, possibly owing to a read error. V is TRBV29-1 and J is TRBJ2-5; 7 bases map to TRBD2. CDR1 and CDR2 from the germline V gene are SQVTM and ANQGSEA. This CDR3 is built from 15 residues. The CDR3 DNA reads as TGCAGCGTTCAAGATCGAGCGGGGATCCAAGAGACCCAGTACTTC. Residues: CSVQDRAGIQETQYF.

The V gene is TRBV3-1, the J gene TRBJ2-5; 8 positions agree with TRBD1. Germline CDR1 reads LGHDT; CDR2 reads YNNKEL (reference sequence). CDR3 length: 14 residues. J gave up 0 bases and V 4 bases, and 1 base lay outside the gene matches. The CDR3 DNA is TGTGCCAGCAGCCGACAGGGGAACCAAGAGACCCAGTACTTC. Amino acid sequence: CASSRQGNQETQYF.

V and J are TRBV12-3 or TRBV12-4 and TRBJ2-3; D is unresolved. The CDR3 consists of 13 residues. Trimming took off 3 bases at V and 9 bases at J, with 13 bases between the two ends. The CDR3 is CASSFPKGVTQYF. The CDR3, as DNA: TGTGCCAGCAGTTTCCCAAAAGGAGTGACGCAGTATTTT.

For this clonotype: A much larger clone sits a single nucleotide away, making a read error possible. The chain recombines TRBV7-6 with TRBJ2-4, with 9 nucleotides matching TRBD1. The better agreement between TRBJ2-7 and the DNA end casts doubt on the J call. The germline gives CDR1 SGHVS, CDR2 FNYEAQ. The length of the CDR3 is 15 residues. CDR3 nucleotide sequence: TGTGCCAGCAGCGGACGGACAGGGGACACGTACGAGCAGTACTTC. Translation: CASSGRTGDTYEQYF.

This clonotype has only a few counts. The rearrangement uses TRBV7-2 and TRBJ2-7; possible D gene TRBD2, 5 bases. This CDR3 has 14 residues. From germline, CDR1 is SGHTA and CDR2 FQGNSA. V was cut by 3 bases and J by 0 bases, with 9 bases left in between. The DNA of the CDR3 is TGTGCCAGCAGCTTCGGGGTGAGCTCCTACGAGCAGTACTTC. Translated: CASSFGVSSYEQYF.

V and J are TRBV2 and TRBJ2-1, with 9 bases identical to TRBD1. The germline CDR1 and CDR2 sequences are SNHLY and FYNNEI. This CDR3 has 13 amino acids. V lost 5 bases, J lost 5 bases, and 1 base stayed unmatched. This chain's CDR3 is CASSRTGDNEQFF. DNA of the CDR3: TGTGCCAGCAGTAGGACAGGGGACAATGAGCAGTTCTTC.

The V call is TRBV3-1, the J call TRBJ1-1; D unclear. The V end lost 6 bases, the J end lost 1 base, and 6 bases lay between the germline ends. The length of the CDR3 is 12 residues. The germline CDR1 and CDR2 sequences are LGHDT and YNNKEL (reference sequence). The chain's CDR3 is CASSQRNTEAFF. DNA for the CDR3: TGTGCCAGCAGTCAACGGAACACTGAAGCTTTCTTT.

The chain couples TRBV14 to TRBJ2-1; D is unresolved. The CDR3 runs to 15 residues. Germline CDR1 is SGHDN and CDR2 is FVKESK. Trimming removed 5 bases at V and 9 bases at J, with 20 bases between. The chain's CDR3 is CASSSYTTLETEQFF. Written as DNA, the CDR3 is TGTGCCAGCAGCTCATATACCACTTTAGAGACTGAGCAGTTCTTC.

The rearrangement uses TRBV7-9 and TRBJ2-1, with D hard to call. V dropped 3 bases and J dropped 4 bases, with 10 bases sitting between them. The CDR3 is 14 amino acids. Germline V lookup: CDR1 SEHNR, CDR2 FQNEAQ (reference sequence). The CDR3 bases are TGTGCCAGCAGCTTTGACGGGCCTTACAATGAGCAGTTCTTC. Translating gives CASSFDGPYNEQFF.